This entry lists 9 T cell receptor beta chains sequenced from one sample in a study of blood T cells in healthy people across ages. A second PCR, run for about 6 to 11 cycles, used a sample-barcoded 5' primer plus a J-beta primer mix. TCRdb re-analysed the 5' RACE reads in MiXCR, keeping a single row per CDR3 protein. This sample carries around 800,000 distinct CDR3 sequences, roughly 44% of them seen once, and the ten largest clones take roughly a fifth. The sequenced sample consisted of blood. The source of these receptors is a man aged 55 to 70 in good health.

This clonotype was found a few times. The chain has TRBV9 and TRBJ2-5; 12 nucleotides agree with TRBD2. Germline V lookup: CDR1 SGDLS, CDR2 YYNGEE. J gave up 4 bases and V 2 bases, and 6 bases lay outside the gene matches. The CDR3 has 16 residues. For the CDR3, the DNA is TGTGCCAGCAGCGTTCTAGCGGGAGGGGGGACAGAGACCCAGTACTTC. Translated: CASSVLAGGGTETQYF.

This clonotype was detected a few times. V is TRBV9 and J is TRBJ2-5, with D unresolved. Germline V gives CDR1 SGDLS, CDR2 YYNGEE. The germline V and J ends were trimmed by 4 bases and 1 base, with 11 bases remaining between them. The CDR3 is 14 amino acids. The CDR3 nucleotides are TGTGCCAGCAGCTCCCACCAAACCCAAGAGACCCAGTACTTC. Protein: CASSSHQTQETQYF.

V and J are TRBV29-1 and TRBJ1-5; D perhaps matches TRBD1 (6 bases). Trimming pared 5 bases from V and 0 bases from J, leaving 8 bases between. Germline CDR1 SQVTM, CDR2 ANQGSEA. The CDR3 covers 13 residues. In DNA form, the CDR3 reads TGCAGCGTTACAGGGAATAGCAATCAGCCCCAGCATTTT. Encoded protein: CSVTGNSNQPQHF.

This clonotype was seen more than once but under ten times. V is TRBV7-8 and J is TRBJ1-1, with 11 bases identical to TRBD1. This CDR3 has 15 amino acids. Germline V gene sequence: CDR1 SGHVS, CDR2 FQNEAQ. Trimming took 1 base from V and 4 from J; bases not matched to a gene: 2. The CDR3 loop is CASSLGTGGITEAFF. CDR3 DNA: TGTGCCAGCAGCTTAGGGACAGGGGGCATCACTGAAGCTTTCTTT. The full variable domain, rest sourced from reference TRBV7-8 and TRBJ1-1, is GAGVSQSPRYKVAKRGQDVALRCDPISGHVSLFWYQQALGQGPEFLTYFQNEAQLDKSGLPSDRFFAERPEGSVSTLKIQRTQQEDSAVYLCASSLGTGGITEAFFGQGTRLTVV.

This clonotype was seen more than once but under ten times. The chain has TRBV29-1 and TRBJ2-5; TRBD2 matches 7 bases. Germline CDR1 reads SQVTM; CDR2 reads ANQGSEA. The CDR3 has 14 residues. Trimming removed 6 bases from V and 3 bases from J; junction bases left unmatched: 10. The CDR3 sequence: CSVDRGGREETQYF. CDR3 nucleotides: TGCAGCGTAGACCGCGGGGGAAGAGAAGAGACCCAGTACTTC.

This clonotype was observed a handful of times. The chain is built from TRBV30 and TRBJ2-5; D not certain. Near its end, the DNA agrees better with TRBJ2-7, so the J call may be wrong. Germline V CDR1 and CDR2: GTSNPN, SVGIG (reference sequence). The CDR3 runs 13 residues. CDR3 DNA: TGTGCCTGGAGTAGGGCCTCCCCGGCCGAGCAGTACTTC. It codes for CAWSRASPAEQYF.

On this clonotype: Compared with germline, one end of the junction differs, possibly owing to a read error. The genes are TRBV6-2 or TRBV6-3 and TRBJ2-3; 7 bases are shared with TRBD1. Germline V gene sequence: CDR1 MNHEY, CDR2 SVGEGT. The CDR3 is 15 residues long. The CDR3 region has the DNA TGTGCCAGCAGTTACGGGGGTCGTGGGACAGATACGCAGTATTTC. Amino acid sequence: CASSYGGRGTDTQYF.

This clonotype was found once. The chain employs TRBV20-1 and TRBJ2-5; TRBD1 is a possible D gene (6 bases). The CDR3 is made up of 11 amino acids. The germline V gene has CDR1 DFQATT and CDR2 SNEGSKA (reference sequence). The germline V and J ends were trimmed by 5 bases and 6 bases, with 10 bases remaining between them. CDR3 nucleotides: TGCAGTGCTGCAGGGGTAAAGACCCAGTACTTC. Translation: CSAAGVKTQYF.

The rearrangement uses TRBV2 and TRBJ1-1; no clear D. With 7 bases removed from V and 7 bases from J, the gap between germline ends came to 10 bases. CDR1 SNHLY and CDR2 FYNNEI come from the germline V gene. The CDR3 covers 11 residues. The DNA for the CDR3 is TGTGCCAGCACCCTACGGCGTGAAGCTTTCTTT. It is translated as CASTLRREAFF.